A selection of T cell receptor beta chains follows, all from one sample in a study of T cell responses to AZD1222 COVID-19 vaccine. The repertoire was sequenced with immunoSEQ multiplex PCR; TCRdb's copy has only in-frame clones and lacks some. The profile shows around 190,000 clones, under 95% of them singletons. The material sequenced was peripheral blood, taken 28 days after the second AZD1222 dose. These receptors were obtained from an adult who received the AZD1222 COVID-19 vaccine. CDR3s include the opening cysteine and the closing phenylalanine or tryptophan. D genes are given only for firm matches. Clone size is not always given. Where it is, it says once, few, many or a class for expanded clones.

>-|TRBJ2-4|-|TRBV7-9
TGTGCCAGCAGCTTAGTTACGGGGGTAGCCAAAAACATTCAGTACTTC
CASSLVTGVAKNIQYF
>-|TRBJ1-5|-|TRBV6-1
TGTGCCAGCAGTGAAGCGTTGAGAGCCCAGATCAATCAGCCCCAGCATTTT
CASSEALRAQINQPQHF
>-|TRBJ1-1|-|TRBV6-1
TGTGCCAGCAGTGAAGAGGCTGCAGGGATGACTGAAGCTTTCTTT
CASSEEAAGMTEAFF
>-|TRBJ2-4|-|TRBV3-1/TRBV3-2
TGTGCCAGCAGCCAGATGATAGCCAAAAACATTCAGTACTTC
CASSQMIAKNIQYF
>few|TRBJ2-3|TRBD2|TRBV7-9
TGTGCCAGCAGCTTGTACGGGGGGGCAGATACGCAGTATTTT
CASSLYGGADTQYF
>-|TRBJ2-7|-|TRBV6-5
TGTGCCAGCAGTTACTCGTCACAGGGTGGATACGAGCAGTACTTC
CASSYSSQGGYEQYF
>-|TRBJ2-1|-|TRBV18
TGTGCCAGCTCCTACGGAAGCAGGGGATGGGGAGATGAGCAGTTCTTC
CASSYGSRGWGDEQFF
>-|TRBJ1-2|-|TRBV5-3
TGTGCCAGAAATCTTCATGGGGACGACTATGGCTACACCTTC
CARNLHGDDYGYTF
>-|TRBJ2-2|-|TRBV7-2
TGTGCCAGCAGCCCGTCCCGGGACCGAGACACCGGGGAGCTGTTTTTT
CASSPSRDRDTGELFF
>once|TRBJ2-7|-|TRBV3-1/TRBV3-2
TGTGCCAGCAGCCAAGTCAGACAGGCCGTCTACGAGCAGTACTTC
CASSQVRQAVYEQYF
>-|TRBJ2-7|-|TRBV27
TGTGCCAGCAGTTTAAGGGCCGATACTCCCTACGAGCAGTACTTC
CASSLRADTPYEQYF
>-|TRBJ2-1|-|TRBV4-1
TGCGCCAGCAGCCAAGATAGGCAGGGAGGAACACGACACAATGAGCAGTTCTTC
CASSQDRQGGTRHNEQFF
>-|TRBJ2-7|-|TRBV6-5
TGTGCCAGCAGTTACGAGCAGGGACGCACCTACGAGCAGTACTTC
CASSYEQGRTYEQYF
>-|TRBJ2-3|-|TRBV7-2
TGTGCCAGCAGCTTAGGGGGCGGGCCCGGCAGGGATACGCAGTATTTT
CASSLGGGPGRDTQYF
>-|TRBJ2-1|-|TRBV20-1
TGCAGTGCTAGTGGCGGGGTCAAGAACAATGAGCAGTTCTTC
CSASGGVKNNEQFF
>once|TRBJ1-2|-|TRBV28
TGTGCCAGCAGTTCCGCCCCGGGGGATTCCGCTAACTATGGCTACACCTTC
CASSSAPGDSANYGYTF
>-|TRBJ1-2|-|TRBV11-2
TGTGCCAGCAGCTTATGGCAGGGTCTAGGTGGCTACACCTTC
CASSLWQGLGGYTF
>once|TRBJ1-2|-|TRBV5-6
TGTGCCAGCAGCTTGGCCAAACTTCCAGGCGGAAACTATGGCTACACCTTC
CASSLAKLPGGNYGYTF
>-|TRBJ2-3|-|TRBV3-1/TRBV3-2
TGTGCCAGCAGCGAAGGCCTCACGGACTCTAGCACAGATACGCAGTATTTT
CASSEGLTDSSTDTQYF
>-|TRBJ1-1|-|TRBV19
TGTGCCAGTAGGTCAGGGGTCGCAGCTTTCTTT
CASRSGVAAFF
>-|TRBJ2-3|-|TRBV4-3
TGCGCCAGCAGCCCGGGATCTAGCAGTAGTACGCAGTATTTT
CASSPGSSSSTQYF
>-|TRBJ1-4|-|TRBV19
TGTGCCAGTAGTCCACAAGGACGGGACATCCTCTCGGGGGAAAAACTGTTTTTT
CASSPQGRDILSGEKLFF
>-|TRBJ1-2|-|TRBV6-6
TGTGCCAGCAGCCGACAGGACTATCATAACTATGGCTACACCTTC
CASSRQDYHNYGYTF
>-|TRBJ2-1|-|TRBV30
TGTGCCTGTTTGGATGGGGGGACCTACAATGAGCAGTTCTTC
CACLDGGTYNEQFF
>-|TRBJ1-3|-|TRBV3-1/TRBV3-2
TGTGCCAGCAGCCCCCGACAGTCCTCTGCGGGTGGAAACACCATATATTTT
CASSPRQSSAGGNTIYF
>-|TRBJ1-4|-|TRBV6-5
TGTGCCAGCACCAAAAACAGGGCCACTAATGAAAAACTGTTTTTT
CASTKNRATNEKLFF
>-|TRBJ2-1|-|TRBV4-3
TGCGCCAGCAGCCAAGCGGGGCTAATGGGAGGATACAATGAGCAGTTCTTC
CASSQAGLMGGYNEQFF
>-|TRBJ2-1|TRBD1|TRBV6-5
TGTGCCAGCAGACAGGGGGGCGACCTCTACAATGAGCAGTTCTTC
CASRQGGDLYNEQFF
>-|TRBJ2-5|TRBD2|TRBV6-6
TGTGCCAGCAGTCCCCACGCTCGAAGAAGCTTTAGCGGGGGGAAACGGGAGACCCAGTACTTC
CASSPHARRSFSGGKRETQYF
>-|TRBJ1-4|TRBD1|TRBV5-1
TGCGCCAGCAGCCTTTCACTCCGGGACAGGGAAATAGAAGAAAAACTGTTTTTT
CASSLSLRDREIEEKLFF
>once|TRBJ2-3|TRBD2|TRBV10-3
TGTGCCATCAGGCCCGGGACTAGATTCACAGATACGCAGTATTTT
CAIRPGTRFTDTQYF
>-|TRBJ2-7|-|TRBV6-2/TRBV6-3
TGTGCCAGCAGTTACTCTCTACCGGGGGGCCAGGACGAGCAGTACTTC
CASSYSLPGGQDEQYF
>-|TRBJ2-3|TRBD1|TRBV18
TGTGCCAGCTCGCCCCTTCCTTCTGGACAGGGGAATTTGGATACGCAGTATTTT
CASSPLPSGQGNLDTQYF
>-|TRBJ2-1|-|TRBV25-1
TGTGCCAGCAGTGAAGTGAGCGAGCAGTTCTTC
CASSEVSEQFF
>once|TRBJ1-2|-|TRBV6-1
TGTGCCAGCTTACAAGGGGCTAACTATGGCTACACCTTC
CASLQGANYGYTF
>-|TRBJ1-1|-|TRBV4-2
TGTGCCAGCAGCCAGCTACAGGTGAACACTGAAGCTTTCTTT
CASSQLQVNTEAFF
>-|TRBJ2-3|TRBD2|TRBV5-4
TGTGCCAGCAGCTTGGCGGGTAGCGGGGGGGCCATAGATACGCAGTATTTT
CASSLAGSGGAIDTQYF
>-|TRBJ2-1|TRBD1|TRBV6-1
TGTGCCAGCAGTGATAAAGGACAGGGTCCGTATGAGCAGTTCTTC
CASSDKGQGPYEQFF
>-|TRBJ2-4|TRBD1|TRBV28
TGTGCCAGCAGTTTATTAGGGACAGGGTCAAACATTCAGTACTTC
CASSLLGTGSNIQYF
>once|TRBJ2-1|-|TRBV9
TGTGCCAGCAGCGTCGGGACACACTACAATGAGCAGTTCTTC
CASSVGTHYNEQFF
>-|TRBJ1-2|-|TRBV19
TGTGCCACCTCGACGGGACTCAACCATGGCTACACCTTC
CATSTGLNHGYTF
>-|TRBJ2-7|-|TRBV2
TGTGCCAGCAGTGACAGAAACTCCTACGAGCAGTACTTC
CASSDRNSYEQYF
>-|TRBJ1-1|-|TRBV9
TGTGCCAGCAGCCCCCTGACGCGGTTGAACACTGAAGCTTTCTTT
CASSPLTRLNTEAFF